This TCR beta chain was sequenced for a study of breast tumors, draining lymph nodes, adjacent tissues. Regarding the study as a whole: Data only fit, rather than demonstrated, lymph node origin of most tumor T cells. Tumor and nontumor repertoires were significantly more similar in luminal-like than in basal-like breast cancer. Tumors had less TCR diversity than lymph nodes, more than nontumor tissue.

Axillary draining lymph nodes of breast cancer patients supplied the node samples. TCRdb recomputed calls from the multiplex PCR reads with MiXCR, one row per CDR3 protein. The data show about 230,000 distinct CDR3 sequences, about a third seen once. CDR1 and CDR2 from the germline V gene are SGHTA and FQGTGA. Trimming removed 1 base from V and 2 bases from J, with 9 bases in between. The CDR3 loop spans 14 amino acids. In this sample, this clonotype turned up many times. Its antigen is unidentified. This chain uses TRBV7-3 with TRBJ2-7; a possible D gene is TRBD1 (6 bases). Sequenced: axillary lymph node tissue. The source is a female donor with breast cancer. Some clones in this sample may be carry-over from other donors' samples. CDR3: CASSLRPGAYEQYF. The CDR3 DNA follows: TGTGCCAGCAGCTTAAGGCCAGGGGCCTACGAGCAGTACTTC.